This T cell receptor (beta chain) appears in the sequencing data of a study of neurological immune-mediated disorders. General study findings and limits: Expanded clones shared no CDR3 amino acid sequences across subjects, suggesting private repertoires in all groups. A possible signature was seen in one related-CDR3 cluster, into which phylogenetic grouping placed the repertoires of 18 of 34 multiple sclerosis patients.

As for the cDNA, it was generated by 5'RACE with 10-nucleotide random UMIs. TCRdb independently ran MiXCR on the 5' RACE reads; one entry per CDR3 protein. The repertoire holds about 60,000 distinct CDR3 sequences, with about 3.7% as singletons. This clonotype was found many times. Its specificity is unknown. Unsorted libraries came from 2 million PBMCs stored at -80 °C. This clonotype originated in a woman aged 45-59 years with multiple sclerosis. Specimen: PBMCs.

The CDR3 DNA reads as TGTGCCAGCGGTGCCGGGGACAGCCATCCCTATGGCTACACCTTC. Residues: CASGAGDSHPYGYTF. This sequence joins TRBV6-2 or TRBV6-3 and TRBJ1-2, with 7 bases lining up with TRBD1. V dropped 8 bases and J dropped 4; count of bases not matched to a gene: 13. The CDR3 is 15 residues long. CDR1 is MNHEY and CDR2 is SVGEGT in the germline V gene.